The 18 T cell receptor beta chains given below trace back to one sample, sequenced in a study of blood T cell repertoires in COVID-19 (dated by TCRdb to about 2020). Library method: the immunoSEQ multiplex PCR assay. The immuneACCESS repertoire file appears here via TCRdb, limited to in-frame rearrangements. These files lack a portion of the clones; in checked studies, under half of the deficit traces to unresolved V genes, and the cause of the others is not known. The sample table shows fewer than 200,000 clones, and about 83% are seen once. Under 2.5% of the sample belongs to the ten largest clones. The sequencing sample was made of peripheral blood. These receptors all stem from a woman older than 75 with acute or convalescent COVID-19.

In this sample, this clone turned up a few times. The gene calls are TRBV2 and TRBJ1-1; D perhaps matches TRBD1 (5 bases). Germline V gene sequence: CDR1 SNHLY, CDR2 FYNNEI. This CDR3 comprises 16 residues. The V gene lost 4 bases and the J gene lost 0 bases, with 15 bases spanning the gap. CDR3 residues: CASSALLQGLNTEAFF. As DNA, the CDR3 is TGTGCCAGCAGTGCCCTCCTCCAGGGCCTGAACACTGAAGCTTTCTTT. The full variable domain, with the rest looked up from reference TRBV2 and TRBJ1-1, is EPEVTQTPSHQVTQMGQEVILRCVPISNHLYFYWYRQILGQKVEFLVSFYNNEISEKSEIFDDQFSVERPDGSNFTLKIRSTKLEDSAMYFCASSALLQGLNTEAFFGQGTRLTVV.

This chain joins TRBV28 and TRBJ1-1, with 8 bases fitting TRBD1. Losses at the gene ends were 7 bases for V and 5 bases for J; bases not matched to a gene: 9. CDR1 is MDHEN and CDR2 is SYDVKM in the germline V gene. The CDR3 has 14 amino acids. The CDR3 coding sequence is TGTGCCAGCACCCGGACAGGGATGAGGACTGAAGCTTTCTTT. Translated, it gives CASTRTGMRTEAFF.

This clone has a handful of counts. The V gene is TRBV19, the J gene TRBJ1-1; D ambiguous. Trimming pared 2 bases from V and 2 bases from J, leaving 9 bases between. CDR1 is LNHDA and CDR2 is SQIVND in the germline V gene (reference sequence). This CDR3 region has 14 residues. DNA for the CDR3: TGTGCCAGTAGTATAACATCCCTCAACACTGAAGCTTTCTTT. This translates into CASSITSLNTEAFF.

A few counts support this clone. The rearrangement links TRBV28 to TRBJ2-3; TRBD1 matches at 10 bases. CDR3 length: 15 amino acids. Per germline, CDR1 MDHEN and CDR2 SYDVKM. Trimming removed 6 bases from V and 4 bases from J; junction bases left unmatched: 7. CDR3 sequence (DNA): TGTGCCAGCAGCCTGGGACAGGGGAGGGCAGATACGCAGTATTTT. It translates to CASSLGQGRADTQYF.

The J gene is TRBJ1-6, the V gene TRBV7-2; 8 bases map to TRBD1. V was pared by 1 base and J by 14 bases, with 7 bases of the junction left unmatched. Per germline, CDR1 SGHTA and CDR2 FQGNSA. The CDR3 contains 14 residues. CDR3 sequence reads: CASSLEYQGATLHF. The CDR3 nucleotides read TGTGCCAGCAGCTTAGAGTACCAGGGGGCGACCCTCCACTTT.

The chain employs TRBV4-2 and TRBJ2-7, with a tentative D call TRBD1 (5 bases). The germline V gene encodes CDR1 LGHNA and CDR2 YNFKEQ. CDR3 size: 15 residues. V lost 1 base, J lost 0 bases, and 10 bases lay in between. CDR3: CASSQGGRSSYEQYF. The CDR3 DNA sequence: TGTGCCAGCAGCCAAGGGGGCCGAAGCTCCTACGAGCAGTACTTC.

This clone was recorded once. This chain links TRBV30 with TRBJ2-2; no clear D. Trimming shortened V by 2 bases and J by 7 bases, and 11 bases separated the two germline ends. Germline assignment: CDR1 GTSNPN and CDR2 SVGIG (reference sequence). This CDR3 has 13 residues. CDR3 sequence reads: CAWSLVGGGELFF. The CDR3 coding sequence is TGTGCCTGGAGTTTAGTTGGCGGCGGGGAGCTGTTTTTT.

This clone was counted ten times or more. V and J are TRBV2 and TRBJ1-6; 7 bases map to TRBD1. This CDR3 is built from 15 residues. Germline CDR1 reads SNHLY; CDR2 reads FYNNEI. V lost 6 bases and J lost 4; bases outside the gene matches: 6. This CDR3 is CASRDTGVYNSPLHF. The CDR3 region has the DNA TGTGCCAGCAGGGATACAGGGGTGTATAATTCACCCCTCCACTTT.

This clone was seen only once. The chain uses TRBV5-6 and TRBJ1-3; TRBD1 agrees at 9 bases. The CDR3 totals 16 residues. With V trimmed by 3 bases and J by 1 base, 5 bases remained unmatched. Germline V lookup: CDR1 SGHDT, CDR2 YYEEEE. CDR3: CASSWGQGPSGNTIYF. The CDR3 DNA sequence: TGTGCCAGCAGCTGGGGACAGGGCCCATCTGGAAACACCATATATTTT.

The chain carries TRBV5-1 and TRBJ2-5; D ambiguous. The CDR3 runs to 11 residues. V shed 2 bases and J shed 5 bases, with 4 bases lying between them. Germline V lookup: CDR1 SGHRS, CDR2 YFSETQ. The CDR3 spells CASSFGETQYF. The CDR3 DNA follows: TGCGCCAGCAGCTTCGGGGAGACCCAGTACTTC.

The chain is built from TRBV7-2 and TRBJ2-7, with 8 positions matching TRBD2. Germline CDR1 reads SGHTA; CDR2 reads FQGNSA. The CDR3 is 16 residues long. Trimming removed 6 bases from V and 0 bases from J; junction bases left unmatched: 10. DNA for the CDR3: TGTGCCAGCAGTTTTGACCCGGGGACTAGCTCCTACGAGCAGTACTTC. Protein sequence: CASSFDPGTSSYEQYF.

The V gene is TRBV4-3, the J gene TRBJ2-1, with D possibly TRBD2 on 6 matching bases. Germline V gene data show CDR1 as LGHNA and CDR2 as YSLEER. V lost 0 bases and J lost 6, with 15 bases in between. This CDR3 spans 16 amino acids. The CDR3 bases are TGCGCCAGCAGCCAAGATGAAGGGACTGGATTCAATGAGCAGTTCTTC. Protein: CASSQDEGTGFNEQFF.

This clone appeared once. V and J are TRBV29-1 and TRBJ2-7; D is possibly TRBD2 (7 bases). The CDR3 runs 14 residues. Germline assignment: CDR1 SQVTM and CDR2 ANQGSEA. Between the trimmed V and J ends, which lost 4 bases and 6 bases, there was a span of 19 bases. The DNA for the CDR3 is TGCAGCGTTGTTAAGGCGGGGGCGAAAGGCGAGCAGTACTTC. Amino acids: CSVVKAGAKGEQYF.

This rearrangement joins TRBV5-4 to TRBJ1-4; perhaps TRBD1 as D (6 bases). The V end was cut by 4 bases, the J end by 4 bases, with 11 bases between. This CDR3 comprises 14 residues. CDR1 is SGHNT and CDR2 is YYREEE in the germline V gene (reference sequence). The CDR3 coding sequence is TGTGCCAGCAGCGATACAGGGAATAATGAAAAACTGTTTTTT. This encodes CASSDTGNNEKLFF.

This clone appeared a few times. V and J are TRBV3-1 (or the pseudogene TRBV3-2) and TRBJ2-6; 12 positions agree with TRBD2. The germline gives CDR1 LGHDT, CDR2 YNNKEL (reference sequence). Trimming took 1 base from V and 3 from J; bases not matched to a gene: 10. CDR3 size: 20 residues. The CDR3 sequence is CASSQAPSTSGSSGANVLTF. Written as DNA, the CDR3 is TGTGCCAGCAGCCAAGCTCCCTCGACTAGCGGGAGTAGTGGGGCCAACGTCCTGACTTTC.

The V gene is TRBV3-1 (or the pseudogene TRBV3-2), the J gene TRBJ2-2, with D possibly TRBD1 on 6 matching bases. In germline, CDR1 is LGHDT, CDR2 YNNKEL (reference sequence). This CDR3 has 13 residues. Trimming removed 1 base from V and 7 bases from J, with 7 bases in between. The CDR3: CASSQVGGGELFF. DNA for the CDR3: TGTGCCAGCAGCCAAGTAGGGGGCGGGGAGCTGTTTTTT.

The V and J genes are TRBV5-1 and TRBJ2-7; TRBD1 agrees at 8 bases. CDR3 length equals 15 residues. Per the germline V gene, CDR1 is SGHRS and CDR2 is YFSETQ. V gave up 0 bases and J gave up 2 bases; unmatched junction bases: 4. The CDR3 coding sequence is TGCGCCAGCAGCTTGGCAACAGGGGGAGCCTACGAGCAGTACTTC. Its translation: CASSLATGGAYEQYF.

This clone was seen a single time. The chain is built from TRBV28 and TRBJ1-6; D is ambiguous. The CDR3 runs 14 residues. CDR1 MDHEN and CDR2 SYDVKM come from the germline V gene. The V end lost 3 bases, the J end lost 8 bases, and 11 bases lay between the germline ends. Here the CDR3 reads CASSFRVFDSPLHF. Here the CDR3 DNA reads TGTGCCAGCAGTTTTCGGGTTTTTGATTCACCCCTCCACTTT.